This passage covers 27 T cell receptor beta chains from one sample sequenced in a study of OX40 agonist ivuxolimab in advanced cancers. Data came from immunoSEQ multiplex PCR; TCRdb stores just in-frame clones and leaves some out. The profile shows around 56,000 clones, roughly 80% of them singletons. Sequenced here: CD4+ or CD8+ T cells sorted from blood, sampled in a trial of the OX40 agonist ivuxolimab. The source of these receptors is an adult with an advanced solid tumor such as melanoma, head and neck, liver or kidney cancer.

This clone was found a few times. The chain recombines TRBV9 with TRBJ1-5, with 9 bases lining up with TRBD1. The CDR3 spans 15 residues. CDR1 and CDR2 from the germline V gene are SGDLS and YYNGEE. V lost 3 bases and J lost 4; bases outside the gene matches: 5. CDR3 sequence: CASSEEGQGNQPQHF. The CDR3 DNA is TGTGCCAGCAGCGAAGAAGGACAGGGGAATCAGCCCCAGCATTTT.

This sequence joins TRBV18 and TRBJ2-7; weak D call: TRBD1 (6 bases). This CDR3 has 13 amino acids. CDR1 is KGHSH, CDR2 LQKENI, per germline. Between the trimmed V and J ends, which lost 6 bases and 4 bases, there was a span of 13 bases. The CDR3, as DNA: TGTGCCAGCTCGACAGGCATAACTTACGAGCAGTACTTC. This gives the protein CASSTGITYEQYF.

V gene TRBV6-5 combines with J gene TRBJ1-5, with TRBD1 identical over 8 bases. Germline loops: CDR1 MNHEY, CDR2 SVGAGI. This CDR3 comprises 15 residues. The V gene end was trimmed by 10 bases and the J gene end by 5 bases; junction bases not matched to a gene: 13. The CDR3 is CATEDSRGPYQPQHF. The DNA of the CDR3 is TGTGCCACAGAAGACTCCAGGGGGCCTTATCAGCCCCAGCATTTT.

This clone was seen a single time. The identical CDR3 is also encoded by other nucleotide sequences in the sample. The rearrangement uses TRBV28 and TRBJ1-4; D is unresolved. Germline V CDR1 and CDR2: MDHEN, SYDVKM. V was cut by 5 bases and J by 5 bases, with 3 bases left in between. The CDR3 sequence is 11 residues long. The CDR3: CASSPNEKLFF. DNA for the CDR3: TGTGCCAGCAGTCCAAATGAAAAACTGTTTTTT.

The chain couples TRBV4-1 to TRBJ2-3; unclear D gene. This CDR3 contains 18 residues. The V gene lost 2 bases and the J gene lost 1 base, with 19 bases spanning the gap. CDR1 and CDR2 (germline): MGHRA, YSYEKL. The CDR3 loop is CASSQNYIVSDRTDTQYF. CDR3 bases: TGCGCCAGCAGCCAAAATTACATAGTATCGGACCGCACAGATACGCAGTATTTT.

The rearrangement uses TRBV7-8 and TRBJ2-5; the D gene is possibly TRBD1 (6 bases). Trimming took 5 bases from V and 2 from J, leaving 9 bases between them. The germline V gene has CDR1 SGHVS and CDR2 FQNEAQ. The CDR3 totals 13 residues. CDR3: CASSGTRQETQYF. Written as DNA, the CDR3 is TGTGCCAGCAGCGGGACACGACAAGAGACCCAGTACTTC.

This rearrangement joins TRBV2 to TRBJ2-2, with 9 positions matching TRBD2. The CDR3 spans 15 residues. Looked up from germline, CDR1 is SNHLY and CDR2 is FYNNEI. The junction had 7 bases not matched to a gene; V was cut back by 5 bases and J by 6 bases. The CDR3 coding sequence is TGTGCCAGCAGTCAAAGCGGGGGGCCCCCCGGGGAGCTGTTTTTT. Translated, it gives CASSQSGGPPGELFF. The full variable domain, completed using reference TRBV2 and TRBJ2-2, is EPEVTQTPSHQVTQMGQEVILRCVPISNHLYFYWYRQILGQKVEFLVSFYNNEISEKSEIFDDQFSVERPDGSNFTLKIRSTKLEDSAMYFCASSQSGGPPGELFFGEGSRLTVL.

The chain links TRBV5-1 to TRBJ2-1; D perhaps matches TRBD2 (5 bases). The CDR3 sequence is 14 residues long. V lost 4 bases and J lost 7, with 15 bases in between. Germline lookup yields CDR1 SGHRS and CDR2 YFSETQ. The CDR3 bases are TGCGCCAGCAGCCTGGGAGAGGCTCTTAATGAGCAGTTCTTC. Protein: CASSLGEALNEQFF.

The chain couples TRBV7-8 to TRBJ2-1; no clear D. The length of the CDR3 is 16 residues. V gave up 5 bases and J gave up 6 bases, with 20 bases separating them. Germline V gives CDR1 SGHVS, CDR2 FQNEAQ. This CDR3 reads CASSTYRVPSGNEQFF. CDR3 bases: TGTGCCAGCAGCACCTACCGGGTCCCTTCGGGCAATGAGCAGTTCTTC.

The chain carries TRBV19 and TRBJ2-5, with TRBD2 matching over 13 bases. The ends lost 6 bases at V and 2 bases at J; junction bases unmatched: 3. Germline V gene sequence: CDR1 LNHDA, CDR2 SQIVND (reference sequence). The CDR3 totals 15 residues. CDR3 amino acids: CASSRGLAGQETQYF. The CDR3, as DNA: TGTGCCAGTAGCCGGGGACTAGCGGGGCAAGAGACCCAGTACTTC.

The genes are TRBV18 and TRBJ2-7, with D perhaps matching TRBD2 (5 bases). Per the germline V gene, CDR1 is KGHSH and CDR2 is LQKENI. Trimming took off 2 bases at V and 7 bases at J, with 15 bases between the two ends. There are 14 residues in the CDR3. In nucleotides, the CDR3 is TGTGCCAGCTCACCAATGGACGGACTTGGAGAGCAGTACTTC. Protein: CASSPMDGLGEQYF.

This rearrangement joins TRBV6-5 to TRBJ2-7, with a weak D call TRBD1 (6 bases). The CDR3 has 15 amino acids. Germline lookup yields CDR1 MNHEY and CDR2 SVGAGI. V lost 0 bases and J 0 bases, leaving 9 bases between the germline ends. Written as DNA, the CDR3 is TGTGCCAGCAGTTACTCGGCAGGGGCCTCCTACGAGCAGTACTTC. Protein: CASSYSAGASYEQYF.

The chain recombines TRBV18 with TRBJ2-7, with D perhaps TRBD1 (6 bases). Germline-derived CDR1 and CDR2 are KGHSH and LQKENI. Trimming removed 4 bases at V and 2 bases at J, with 12 bases between. The CDR3 loop spans 14 amino acids. In DNA, the CDR3 is TGTGCCAGCTCACTACGGGACAATACCTACGAGCAGTACTTC. It is translated as CASSLRDNTYEQYF. The whole variable domain, remainder taken from reference TRBV18 and TRBJ2-7, is NAGVMQNPRHLVRRRGQEARLRCSPMKGHSHVYWYRQLPEEGLKFMVYLQKENIIDESGMPKERFSAEFPKEGPSILRIQQVVRGDSAAYFCASSLRDNTYEQYFGPGTRLTVT.

This chain joins TRBV7-9 and TRBJ1-1; 9 bases are a match to TRBD1. Germline V gene data show CDR1 as SEHNR and CDR2 as FQNEAQ (reference sequence). The CDR3 is 14 amino acids. V lost 5 bases, J lost 5 bases, and 6 bases stayed unmatched. The CDR3 nucleotides are TGTGCCAGCAGCGAACAGGGGGCTAGGACTGAAGCTTTCTTT. Encoded protein: CASSEQGARTEAFF.

The chain joins TRBV6-5 to TRBJ1-2; 9 nucleotides line up with TRBD1. Unmatched junction bases numbered 10, after V lost 5 bases and J lost 6 bases. The CDR3 is 15 amino acids. Germline CDR1 is MNHEY and CDR2 is SVGAGI. In DNA, the CDR3 is TGTGCCAGCAGTCCCAGACAGGGGGAGGTGAATGGCTACACCTTC. Translated, it gives CASSPRQGEVNGYTF.

The gene calls are TRBV5-5 and TRBJ2-7; D is possibly TRBD1 (6 bases). CDR1 SGHKS and CDR2 YYEKEE come from the germline V gene (reference sequence). This CDR3 comprises 16 residues. Deletions cut 4 bases from V and 0 bases from J, with 17 bases between. The CDR3 nucleotides read TGTGCCAGCAGCAAAGGTTCGGGACATAGCTCCTACGAGCAGTACTTC. Protein sequence: CASSKGSGHSSYEQYF.

The chain has TRBV11-2 and TRBJ1-4; tentatively, D is TRBD1 (5 bases). The V end was cut by 6 bases, the J end by 0 bases, with 17 bases between. Germline values: CDR1 SGHAT, CDR2 FQNNGV. The CDR3 consists of 17 residues. The CDR3 loop reads CASRVDAGSATNEKLFF. In nucleotides, the CDR3 is TGTGCCAGCAGAGTTGACGCAGGGTCGGCAACTAATGAAAAACTGTTTTTT.

The chain employs TRBV7-9 and TRBJ2-7; D remains ambiguous. Trimming removed 3 bases at V and 2 bases at J, with 20 bases between. The germline V gene has CDR1 SEHNR and CDR2 FQNEAQ (reference sequence). The CDR3 sequence is 17 residues long. This chain's CDR3 is CASSLSYDTLVPYEQYF. CDR3 sequence (DNA): TGTGCCAGCAGCTTGTCCTATGACACCCTCGTCCCCTACGAGCAGTACTTC.

In this sample, this clone turned up once. This chain connects TRBV4-2 to TRBJ1-2; 7 bases line up with TRBD1. J lost 1 base, V lost 7 bases, and 21 bases had no gene match. Germline lookup yields CDR1 LGHNA and CDR2 YNFKEQ. The CDR3 length is 19 residues. The CDR3 bases are TGTGCCAGCACCAAAGACTACGGGGCCGGGACAGCCCATAACTATGGCTACACCTTC. Protein: CASTKDYGAGTAHNYGYTF.

The chain recombines TRBV7-9 with TRBJ1-3; unclear D gene. Trimming stripped 2 bases from V and 4 bases from J, with 3 bases between. CDR1 is SEHNR, CDR2 FQNEAQ, per germline (reference sequence). This CDR3 has 12 amino acids. CDR3 nucleotides: TGTGCCAGCAGCTTACTGGGAAACACCATATATTTT. Amino acids: CASSLLGNTIYF.

In nucleotides, the CDR3 is TGTGCCAGCAGCCCCCGTTGGGGAGTTGAAGCTTTCTTT. Encoded protein: CASSPRWGVEAFF. The V and J genes are TRBV7-3 and TRBJ1-1, with D uncertain. Germline lookup yields CDR1 SGHTA and CDR2 FQGTGA. V lost 5 bases, J lost 7 bases, and 14 bases lay in between. This CDR3 has 13 amino acids.

The chain combines TRBV6-5 with TRBJ1-2; D is possibly TRBD1 (6 bases). From germline, CDR1 is MNHEY and CDR2 SVGAGI. Trimming removed 2 bases from V and 8 bases from J, with 15 bases in between. CDR3 length: 14 amino acids. CDR3 bases: TGTGCCAGCAGTTACAGGCCGGGGGCGGGAGGCTACACCTTC. Amino acids: CASSYRPGAGGYTF.

V and J are TRBV5-4 and TRBJ2-5, with TRBD2 matching 7 bases. With 4 bases clipped from V and 4 bases from J, the junction kept 4 bases outside the gene matches. The CDR3 is 13 residues long. Germline CDR1 and CDR2: SGHNT and YYREEE (reference sequence). CDR3 DNA: TGTGCCAGCAGCCTCCCGGGGGGAGAGACCCAGTACTTC. Its translation is CASSLPGGETQYF. Using reference TRBV5-4 and TRBJ2-5 for the parts outside the CDR3, the full variable domain is ETGVTQSPTHLIKTRGQQVTLRCSSQSGHNTVSWYQQALGQGPQFIFQYYREEENGRGNFPPRFSGLQFPNYSSELNVNALELDDSALYLCASSLPGGETQYFGPGTRLLVL.

The chain joins TRBV27 to TRBJ2-3, with 8 bases that match TRBD1. Germline CDR1 and CDR2: MNHEY and SMNVEV (reference sequence). This CDR3 is 14 amino acids long. The junction had 5 bases not matched to a gene; V was cut back by 5 bases and J by 4 bases. The CDR3 sequence is CASSTRTGSDTQYF. CDR3 sequence (DNA): TGTGCCAGCAGTACGCGGACAGGGTCAGATACGCAGTATTTT.

The V gene is TRBV6-1, the J gene TRBJ2-7, with a possible D match to TRBD1 (6 bases). Germline V CDR1 and CDR2: MNHNS, SASEGT. Trimming removed 7 bases from V and 3 bases from J, with 19 bases in between. There are 15 residues in the CDR3. The CDR3 nucleotides are TGTGCCAGCAAATTTGGGACACCGGAGGACTACGAGCAGTACTTC. Translated: CASKFGTPEDYEQYF.

The V call is TRBV19, the J call TRBJ1-2, with a possible D match to TRBD1 (5 bases). Trimming pared 9 bases from V and 6 bases from J, leaving 8 bases between. The length of the CDR3 is 10 residues. Germline V gene lookup returns CDR1 LNHDA and CDR2 SQIVND (reference sequence). The CDR3 reads CASFRDGYTF. The CDR3 DNA follows: TGTGCCAGCTTCAGGGATGGCTACACCTTC.

This clone was recorded a few times. The chain uses TRBV2 and TRBJ2-4; D is unclear. The length of the CDR3 is 15 residues. V was cut by 2 bases and J by 0 bases, with 8 bases left in between. Germline CDR1 reads SNHLY; CDR2 reads FYNNEI. The CDR3 nucleotides are TGTGCCAGCAGTGAACGACTGTTAGCCAAAAACATTCAGTACTTC. It yields the protein CASSERLLAKNIQYF.